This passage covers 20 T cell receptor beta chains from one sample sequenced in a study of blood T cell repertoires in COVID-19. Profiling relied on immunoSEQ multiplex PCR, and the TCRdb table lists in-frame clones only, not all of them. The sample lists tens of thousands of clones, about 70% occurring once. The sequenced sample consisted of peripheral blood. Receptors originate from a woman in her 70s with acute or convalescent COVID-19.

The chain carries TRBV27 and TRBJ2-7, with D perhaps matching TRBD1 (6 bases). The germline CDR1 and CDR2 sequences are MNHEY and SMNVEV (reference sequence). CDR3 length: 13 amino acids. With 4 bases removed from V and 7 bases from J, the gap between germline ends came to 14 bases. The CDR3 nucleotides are TGTGCCAGCAGTTCACACTCCCAGGGGGAGCAGTACTTC. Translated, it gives CASSSHSQGEQYF.

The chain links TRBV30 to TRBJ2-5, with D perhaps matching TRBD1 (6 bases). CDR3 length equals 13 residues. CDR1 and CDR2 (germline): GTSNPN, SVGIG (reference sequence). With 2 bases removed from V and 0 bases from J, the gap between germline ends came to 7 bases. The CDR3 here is CAWSQGHQETQYF. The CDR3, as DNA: TGTGCCTGGAGTCAGGGGCACCAAGAGACCCAGTACTTC.

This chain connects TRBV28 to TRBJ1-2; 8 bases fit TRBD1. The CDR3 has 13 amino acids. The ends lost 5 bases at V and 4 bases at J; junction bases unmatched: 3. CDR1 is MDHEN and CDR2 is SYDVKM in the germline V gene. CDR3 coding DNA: TGTGCCAGCAGTCCAGGGGGCCCCTATGGCTACACCTTC. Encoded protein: CASSPGGPYGYTF.

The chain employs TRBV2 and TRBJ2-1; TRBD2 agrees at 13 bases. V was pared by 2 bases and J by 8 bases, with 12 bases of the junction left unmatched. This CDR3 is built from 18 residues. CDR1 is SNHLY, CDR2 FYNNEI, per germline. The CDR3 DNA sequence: TGTGCCAGCAGTGAACCAGGACTAGCGGGAGTCCCCCAGGATGAGCAGTTCTTC. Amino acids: CASSEPGLAGVPQDEQFF.

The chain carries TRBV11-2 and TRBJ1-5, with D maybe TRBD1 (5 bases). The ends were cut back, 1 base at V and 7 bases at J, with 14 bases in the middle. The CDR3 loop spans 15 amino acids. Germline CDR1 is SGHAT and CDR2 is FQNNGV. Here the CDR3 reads CASSLGAGTHQPQHF. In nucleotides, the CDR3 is TGTGCCAGCAGCTTAGGGGCTGGGACTCACCAGCCCCAGCATTTT.

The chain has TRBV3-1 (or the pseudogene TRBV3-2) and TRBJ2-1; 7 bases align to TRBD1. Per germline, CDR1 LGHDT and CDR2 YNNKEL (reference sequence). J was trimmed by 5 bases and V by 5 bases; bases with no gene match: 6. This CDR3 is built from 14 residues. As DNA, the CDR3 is TGTGCCAGCAGCTATCGACAGGGAGACAATGAGCAGTTCTTC. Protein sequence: CASSYRQGDNEQFF.

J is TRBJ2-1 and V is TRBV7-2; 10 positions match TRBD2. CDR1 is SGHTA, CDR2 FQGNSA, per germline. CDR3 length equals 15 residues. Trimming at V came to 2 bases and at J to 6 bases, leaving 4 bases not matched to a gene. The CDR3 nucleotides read TGTGCCAGCAGCTTAACAGCGGGAGGGCCCAATGAGCAGTTCTTC. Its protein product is CASSLTAGGPNEQFF.

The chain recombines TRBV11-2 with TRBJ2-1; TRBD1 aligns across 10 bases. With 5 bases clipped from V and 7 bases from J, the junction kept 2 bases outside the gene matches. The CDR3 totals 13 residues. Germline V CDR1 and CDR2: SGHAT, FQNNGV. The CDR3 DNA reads TGTGCCAGCAGCACGGGACAGGGGAATGAGCAGTTCTTC. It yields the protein CASSTGQGNEQFF.

The CDR3 bases are TGTGCCAGCGGTTATGGCAAGAACACCGGGGAGCTGTTTTTT. This codes for CASGYGKNTGELFF. The chain joins TRBV7-9 to TRBJ2-2; D call uncertain. The CDR3 sequence is 14 residues long. CDR1 is SEHNR, CDR2 FQNEAQ, per germline (reference sequence). V lost 8 bases to trimming and J lost 1 base, with 11 bases between them.

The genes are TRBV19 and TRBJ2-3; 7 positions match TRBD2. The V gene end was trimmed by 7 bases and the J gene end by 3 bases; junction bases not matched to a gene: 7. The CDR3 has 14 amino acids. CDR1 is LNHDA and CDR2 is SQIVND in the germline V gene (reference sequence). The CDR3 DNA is TGTGCCAGTAATAGTGCGGGAGTAACAGATACGCAGTATTTT. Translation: CASNSAGVTDTQYF.

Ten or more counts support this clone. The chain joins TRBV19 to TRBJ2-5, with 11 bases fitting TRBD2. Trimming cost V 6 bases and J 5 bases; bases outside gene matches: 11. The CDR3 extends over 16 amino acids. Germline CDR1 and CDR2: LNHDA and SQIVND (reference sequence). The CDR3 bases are TGTGCCAGTAGGGGGTTTAGCGGGAGGGCCAGGGAGACCCAGTACTTC. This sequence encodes CASRGFSGRARETQYF.

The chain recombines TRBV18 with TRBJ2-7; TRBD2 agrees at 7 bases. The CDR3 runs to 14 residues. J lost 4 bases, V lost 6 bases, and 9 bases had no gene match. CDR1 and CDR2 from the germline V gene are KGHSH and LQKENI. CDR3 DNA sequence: TGTGCCAGCTCCCCCGGGACTATGTCGTACGAGCAGTACTTC. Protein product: CASSPGTMSYEQYF.

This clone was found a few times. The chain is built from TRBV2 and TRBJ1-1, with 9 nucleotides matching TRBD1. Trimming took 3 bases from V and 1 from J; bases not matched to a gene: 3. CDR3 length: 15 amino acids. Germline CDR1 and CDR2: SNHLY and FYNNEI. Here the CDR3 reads CASSEDRGANTEAFF. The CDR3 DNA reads TGTGCCAGCAGTGAGGACAGGGGAGCGAACACTGAAGCTTTCTTT.

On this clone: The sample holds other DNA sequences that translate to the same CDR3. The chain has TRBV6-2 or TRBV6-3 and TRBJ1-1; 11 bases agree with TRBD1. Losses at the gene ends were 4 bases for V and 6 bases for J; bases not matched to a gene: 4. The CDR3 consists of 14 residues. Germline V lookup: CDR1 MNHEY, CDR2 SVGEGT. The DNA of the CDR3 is TGTGCCAGCAGTTCGGACAGGGGGCGATCTGAAGCTTTCTTT. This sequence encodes CASSSDRGRSEAFF.

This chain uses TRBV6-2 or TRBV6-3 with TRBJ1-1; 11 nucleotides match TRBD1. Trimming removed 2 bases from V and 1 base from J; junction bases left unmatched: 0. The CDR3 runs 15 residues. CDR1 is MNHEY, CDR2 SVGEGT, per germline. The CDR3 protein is CASSYGTGGNTEAFF. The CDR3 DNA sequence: TGTGCCAGCAGTTACGGGACAGGGGGGAACACTGAAGCTTTCTTT.

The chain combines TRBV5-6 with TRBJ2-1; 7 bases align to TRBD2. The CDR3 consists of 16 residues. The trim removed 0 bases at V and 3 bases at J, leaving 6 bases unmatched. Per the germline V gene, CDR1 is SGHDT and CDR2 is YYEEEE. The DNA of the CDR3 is TGTGCCAGCAGCTTGGGGTCTAGCGGAGTCTACAATGAGCAGTTCTTC. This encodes CASSLGSSGVYNEQFF.

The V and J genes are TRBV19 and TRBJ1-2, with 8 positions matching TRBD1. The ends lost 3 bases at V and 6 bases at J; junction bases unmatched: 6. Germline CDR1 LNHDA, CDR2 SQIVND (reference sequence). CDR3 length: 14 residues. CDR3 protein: CASSIEQGVNGYTF. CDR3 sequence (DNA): TGTGCCAGTAGTATTGAACAGGGGGTTAATGGCTACACCTTC.

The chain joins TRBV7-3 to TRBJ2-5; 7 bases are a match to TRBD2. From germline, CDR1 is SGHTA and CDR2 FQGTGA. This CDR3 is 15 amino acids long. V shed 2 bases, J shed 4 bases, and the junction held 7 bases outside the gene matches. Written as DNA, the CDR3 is TGTGCCAGCAGCTTATACGCGGGAGTACCAGAGACCCAGTACTTC. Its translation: CASSLYAGVPETQYF.

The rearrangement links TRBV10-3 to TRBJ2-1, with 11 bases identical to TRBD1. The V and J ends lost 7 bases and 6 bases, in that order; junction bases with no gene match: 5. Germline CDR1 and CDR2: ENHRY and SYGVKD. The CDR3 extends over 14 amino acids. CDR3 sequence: CAINPGQGVNEQFF. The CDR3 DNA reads TGTGCCATCAACCCGGGACAGGGGGTCAATGAGCAGTTCTTC.

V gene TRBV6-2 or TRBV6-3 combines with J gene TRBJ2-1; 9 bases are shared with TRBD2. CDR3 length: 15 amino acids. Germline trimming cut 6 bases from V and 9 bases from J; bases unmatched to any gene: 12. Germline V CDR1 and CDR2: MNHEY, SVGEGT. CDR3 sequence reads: CASSLAGLAGTEQFF. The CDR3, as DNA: TGTGCCAGCAGCCTCGCGGGGCTAGCGGGGACTGAGCAGTTCTTC.